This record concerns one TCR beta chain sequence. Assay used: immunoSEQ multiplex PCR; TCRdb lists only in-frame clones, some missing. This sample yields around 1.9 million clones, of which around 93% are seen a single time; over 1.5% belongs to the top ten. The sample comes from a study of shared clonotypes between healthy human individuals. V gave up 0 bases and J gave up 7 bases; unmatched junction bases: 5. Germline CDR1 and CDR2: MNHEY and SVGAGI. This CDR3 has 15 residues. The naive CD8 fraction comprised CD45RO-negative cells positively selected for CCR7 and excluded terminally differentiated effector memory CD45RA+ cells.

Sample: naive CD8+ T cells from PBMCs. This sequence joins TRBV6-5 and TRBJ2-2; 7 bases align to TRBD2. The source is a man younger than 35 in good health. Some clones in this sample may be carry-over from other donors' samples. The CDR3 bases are TGTGCCAGCAGTTACTCGATTGGGGGGGTCGGGGAGCTGTTTTTT. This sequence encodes CASSYSIGGVGELFF.